This T cell receptor beta chain was identified during a study of identical twins. Study-wide points: Within monozygotic twins, out-of-frame TCR alpha sharing was underestimated by the models.

In every case, the donor was a healthy Caucasian. This clonotype was seen only a few times. Its specificity is unknown. A single record per CDR3 protein comes from TCRdb applying MiXCR to the 5' RACE reads. The sample has roughly 1.6 million distinct CDR3 sequences, under 35% seen once. The receptor was isolated from a newborn girl in good health. Specimen: cord blood.

The CDR3 bases are TGTGCCAGCAGTCCCACAGGGGTATCCGAGCAGTACTTC. Translated: CASSPTGVSEQYF. This chain joins TRBV27 and TRBJ2-7; TRBD1 agrees at 7 bases. CDR3 size: 13 residues. Per the germline V gene, CDR1 is MNHEY and CDR2 is SMNVEV (reference sequence). Trimming removed 5 bases from V and 6 bases from J; junction bases left unmatched: 7.